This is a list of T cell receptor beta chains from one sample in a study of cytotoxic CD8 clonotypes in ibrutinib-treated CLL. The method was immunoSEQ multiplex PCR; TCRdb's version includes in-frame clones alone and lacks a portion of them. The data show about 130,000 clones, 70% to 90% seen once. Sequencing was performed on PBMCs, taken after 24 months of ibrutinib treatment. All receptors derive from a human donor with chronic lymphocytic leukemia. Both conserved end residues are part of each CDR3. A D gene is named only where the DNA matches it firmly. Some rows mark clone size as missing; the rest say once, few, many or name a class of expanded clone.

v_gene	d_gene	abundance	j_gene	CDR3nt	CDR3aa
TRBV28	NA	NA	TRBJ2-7	TGTGCCAGCAGTGCAACAGCCTCCCGAAGCTACGAGCAGTACTTC	CASSATASRSYEQYF
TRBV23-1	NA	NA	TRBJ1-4	TGCGCCAGCAGGAGGGAACTTTTTTTGGGGGAAGGGATAGGAAAACTGTTTTTT	CASRRELFLGEGIGKLFF
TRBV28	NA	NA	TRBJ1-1	TGTGCCAGCAGCCCTGGACAGTTCCCTGAAGCTTTCTTT	CASSPGQFPEAFF
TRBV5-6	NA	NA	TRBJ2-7	TGTGCCAGCAGCTTGGCTAGCGAGGTAGCGGCCTCCTACGAGCAGTACTTC	CASSLASEVAASYEQYF
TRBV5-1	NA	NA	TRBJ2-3	TGCGCCAGCAGCTTAATAGCGGCCCGGTCAGATACGCAGTATTTT	CASSLIAARSDTQYF
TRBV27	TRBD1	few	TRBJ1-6	TGTGCCAGCAGTAAGTCTTCGGGACAGGGATTTTCACCCCTCCACTTT	CASSKSSGQGFSPLHF
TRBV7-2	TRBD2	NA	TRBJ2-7	TGTGCCAGCAGCCCGGAATTCGCCAGCGGGGGGAGCTCCTACGAGCAGTACTTC	CASSPEFASGGSSYEQYF
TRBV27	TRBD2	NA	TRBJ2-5	TGTGCCAGCGCATCTAGCGGGAGGGCCAGGCTAGAGACCCAGTACTTC	CASASSGRARLETQYF
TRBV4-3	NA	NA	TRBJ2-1	TGCGCCAGCAGCCAGGCCATAGATAATGAGCAGTTCTTC	CASSQAIDNEQFF
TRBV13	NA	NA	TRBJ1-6	TGTGCCAGCAGCTTATTTGACAGGACGAATTCACCCCTCCACTTT	CASSLFDRTNSPLHF
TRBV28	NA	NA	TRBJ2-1	TGTGCCAGCAGGCTCCGCTCCTACAATGAGCAGTTCTTC	CASRLRSYNEQFF
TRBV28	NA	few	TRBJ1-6	TGTGCCAGCCGTCCTTCTTTGGGCTTTTGGAATAATTCACCCCTCCACTTT	CASRPSLGFWNNSPLHF
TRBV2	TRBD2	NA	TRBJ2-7	TGTGCCAGCAGTGAAGAGTGGGTAGCGGGCGACTCCTACGAGCAGTACTTC	CASSEEWVAGDSYEQYF
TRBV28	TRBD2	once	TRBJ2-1	TGTGCCAGCAAACTAGCGGGAGGATCTGAGCAGTTCTTC	CASKLAGGSEQFF
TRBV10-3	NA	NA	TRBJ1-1	TGTGCCATCAGTGAGTCGACCCGGCCCGGGGCTTTCTTT	CAISESTRPGAFF
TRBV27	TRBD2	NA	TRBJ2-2	TGTGCCAGCAGTTCAGCGGGAGTCCCCGGGGAGCTGTTTTTT	CASSSAGVPGELFF
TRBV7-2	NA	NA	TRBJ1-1	TGTGCCAGCAGCTCTCACATTCCTCTGAACACTGAAGCTTTCTTT	CASSSHIPLNTEAFF
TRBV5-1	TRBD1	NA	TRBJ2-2	TGCGCCAGCACAGTGGGACAGTCGGGCTCGAGTACCGGGGAGCTGTTTTTT	CASTVGQSGSSTGELFF
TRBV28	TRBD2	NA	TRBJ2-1	TGTGCCAGCAGTTTATACCGGGGGGGTGAGCAGTTCTTC	CASSLYRGGEQFF
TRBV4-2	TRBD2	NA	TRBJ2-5	TGTGCCAGCAGCCAGAGCGGGGGGGCCAGGGAGACCCAGTACTTC	CASSQSGGARETQYF
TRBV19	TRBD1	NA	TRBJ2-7	TGTGCCAGCAGGGACAGGAACGACTACGAGCAGTACTTC	CASRDRNDYEQYF
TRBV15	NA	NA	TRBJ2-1	TGTGCCACCAGCAGAGATAATAAGGCGGAGCAGTTCTTC	CATSRDNKAEQFF
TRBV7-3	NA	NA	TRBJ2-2	TGTGCCAGCAGCGCATGGGACAAGTCTACAGGGGAGCTGTTTTTT	CASSAWDKSTGELFF
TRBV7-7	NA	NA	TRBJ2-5	TGTGCCAGCAGCTTACAGGGGACGGAGACCCAGTACTTC	CASSLQGTETQYF
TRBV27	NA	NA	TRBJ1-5	TGTGCCAGCACTTCGGTAAGGGGACAGCCCCAGCATTTT	CASTSVRGQPQHF
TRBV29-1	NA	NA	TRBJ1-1	TGCAGCGACGGGGTGAACACTGAAGCTTTCTTT	CSDGVNTEAFF
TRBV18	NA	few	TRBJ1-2	TGTGCCAGCTCATTCGGTATAGGTGGCTACACCTTC	CASSFGIGGYTF
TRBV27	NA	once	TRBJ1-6	TGTGCCAGCAGTTTAGTCCGTAATTCACCCCTCCACTTT	CASSLVRNSPLHF
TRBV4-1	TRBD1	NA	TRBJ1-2	TGCGCCAGCAGCCAAGACCCCCTAGGACAGGGAGGTCAATATGGCTACACCTTC	CASSQDPLGQGGQYGYTF
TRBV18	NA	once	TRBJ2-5	TGTGCCAGCTCTACTACCGGGAACCGCGGGGCCCAGTACTTC	CASSTTGNRGAQYF
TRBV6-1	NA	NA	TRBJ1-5	TGTGCCAGCAGTGAGTACAGAGACAATCAGCCCCAGCATTTT	CASSEYRDNQPQHF